This note documents a single T cell receptor beta chain sequence. Antigen: not known. The sample is drawn from a study of T cell responses to AZD1222 COVID-19 vaccine. Study conclusions and caveats: Mostly white British, mostly female donors; authors suggested clonal diversity may be underestimated.

The table came from immunoSEQ multiplex PCR; TCRdb's copy has only in-frame clones and leaves some out. Of 110,000 to 150,000 clones listed, 75% to 90% were seen once; the top ten hold approximately 4.5%. V lost 6 bases to trimming and J lost 7 bases, with 16 bases between them. The CDR3 totals 14 residues. The germline V gene encodes CDR1 SNHLY and CDR2 FYNNEI. Sequenced here: peripheral blood, sampled on day 0 of AZD1222 vaccination. The chain combines TRBV2 with TRBJ1-5; D possibly corresponds to TRBD1 (5 bases). This sequence was found in an adult in good health. In nucleotides, the CDR3 is TGTGCCAGCAGCTTGGACGGGGGAGGACAGCCCCAGCATTTT. Amino acids: CASSLDGGGQPQHF.